This entry lists 27 T cell receptor beta chains sequenced from one sample in a study of OX40 agonist ivuxolimab in advanced cancers. The protocol was immunoSEQ multiplex PCR, while the TCRdb copy is restricted to in-frame clones and leaves out a portion. The table lists roughly 42,000 clones, 91% of them singletons. The material was CD4+ or CD8+ T cells sorted from blood, obtained in a trial of the OX40 agonist ivuxolimab. Receptors originate from an adult with an advanced solid tumor such as melanoma, head and neck, liver or kidney cancer.

The chain recombines TRBV19 with TRBJ2-2, with D perhaps given as TRBD1 or TRBD2 (6 bases each). The V end was cut by 3 bases, the J end by 5 bases, with 10 bases between. The germline V gene encodes CDR1 LNHDA and CDR2 SQIVND (reference sequence). The CDR3 is 14 residues long. The CDR3 DNA sequence: TGTGCCAGTAGTATGGGGGCGGGAACCGGGGAGCTGTTTTTT. It codes for CASSMGAGTGELFF.

The chain uses TRBV5-5 and TRBJ2-7, with D maybe TRBD1 (6 bases). This CDR3 is built from 14 residues. Trimming cost V 2 bases and J 4 bases, with 13 bases left between them. Germline loops: CDR1 SGHKS, CDR2 YYEKEE (reference sequence). CDR3 nucleotide sequence: TGTGCCAGCAGCTTTAGGCAGGGGATGTACGAGCAGTACTTC. This gives the protein CASSFRQGMYEQYF.

The J gene is TRBJ1-1, the V gene TRBV21-1. TRBV21-1 constitutes a pseudogene. The CDR3 runs 14 residues. This CDR3 is CASSKPGGANEAFF. CDR3 DNA: TGTGCCAGCAGCAAACCTGGAGGGGCGAATGAAGCTTTCTTT.

The chain employs TRBV6-1 and TRBJ2-1, with TRBD2 matching over 8 bases. The CDR3 covers 17 residues. Trimming cost V 1 base and J 11 bases; bases outside gene matches: 16. CDR1 is MNHNS and CDR2 is SASEGT in the germline V gene. CDR3 sequence: CASSEGADERAGVKQFF. CDR3 nucleotides: TGTGCCAGCAGTGAAGGCGCCGACGAGCGAGCGGGAGTTAAGCAGTTCTTC.

This rearrangement joins TRBV30 to TRBJ1-2; D remains unclear. V lost 3 bases, J lost 8 bases, and 10 bases lay in between. This CDR3 comprises 11 residues. The V gene's germline CDR1 is GTSNPN and CDR2 SVGIG (reference sequence). CDR3 protein: CAWSYSGGYTF. The CDR3 region has the DNA TGTGCCTGGAGCTACTCGGGGGGCTACACCTTC.

The V and J genes are TRBV7-9 and TRBJ2-1; D gene ambiguous. CDR1 SEHNR and CDR2 FQNEAQ come from the germline V gene (reference sequence). This CDR3 comprises 14 residues. V was trimmed by 3 bases and J by 0 bases, leaving 6 bases between them. CDR3 DNA sequence: TGTGCCAGCAGCTTGACCCTCTCCTACAATGAGCAGTTCTTC. Its protein product is CASSLTLSYNEQFF. Full variable domain (rest looked up from reference TRBV7-9 and TRBJ2-1): DTGVSQNPRHKITKRGQNVTFRCDPISEHNRLYWYRQTLGQGPEFLTYFQNEAQLEKSRLLSDRFSAERPKGSFSTLEIQRTEQGDSAMYLCASSLTLSYNEQFFGPGTRLTVL.

The genes are TRBV9 and TRBJ2-1; no clear D. Trimming shortened V by 0 bases and J by 7 bases, and 11 bases separated the two germline ends. This CDR3 region has 14 residues. CDR1 is SGDLS and CDR2 is YYNGEE in the germline V gene. As DNA, the CDR3 is TGTGCCAGCAGCGTAGGAAGGGTGGGGAATGAGCAGTTCTTC. Its protein is CASSVGRVGNEQFF. The whole variable domain, remainder taken from reference TRBV9 and TRBJ2-1, is DSGVTQTPKHLITATGQRVTLRCSPRSGDLSVYWYQQSLDQGLQFLIQYYNGEERAKGNILERFSAQQFPDLHSELNLSSLELGDSALYFCASSVGRVGNEQFFGPGTRLTVL.

V and J are TRBV19 and TRBJ2-1, with D uncertain. Trimming cost V 5 bases and J 8 bases, with 7 bases left between them. Germline-derived CDR1 and CDR2 are LNHDA and SQIVND (reference sequence). CDR3 size: 11 residues. The CDR3 nucleotides are TGTGCCAGTAGTGAGGCGTATGAGCAGTTCTTC. Translating gives CASSEAYEQFF. Together with reference TRBV19 and TRBJ2-1, the CDR3 gives the full variable domain: DGGITQSPKYLFRKEGQNVTLSCEQNLNHDAMYWYRQDPGQGLRLIYYSQIVNDFQKGDIAEGYSVSREKKESFPLTVTSAQKNPTAFYLCASSEAYEQFFGPGTRLTVL.

The CDR3 sequence is CSARSADPEAFF. The CDR3 nucleotides are TGCAGCGCCCGGTCTGCCGACCCTGAAGCTTTCTTT. The chain couples TRBV29-1 to TRBJ1-1; D unresolved. With 7 bases removed from V and 6 bases from J, the gap between germline ends came to 15 bases. The CDR3 length is 12 residues. Germline CDR1 is SQVTM and CDR2 is ANQGSEA. Complete variable domain (other parts from reference TRBV29-1 and TRBJ1-1): SAVISQKPSRDICQRGTSLTIQCQVDSQVTMMFWYRQQPGQSLTLIATANQGSEATYESGFVIDKFPISRPNLTFSTLTVSNMSPEDSSIYLCSARSADPEAFFGQGTRLTVV.

In this sample, this clone turned up once. The gene calls are TRBV4-1 and TRBJ2-4; 8 bases line up with TRBD1. The CDR3 extends over 19 amino acids. Germline CDR1 reads MGHRA; CDR2 reads YSYEKL. V trimming: 1 base; J trimming: 1 base; junction bases outside the gene matches: 12. The CDR3 is CASSQGEGQGPLAKNIQYF. Written as DNA, the CDR3 is TGCGCCAGCAGCCAAGGAGAAGGACAGGGCCCTTTGGCCAAAAACATTCAGTACTTC.

This rearrangement joins TRBV5-1 to TRBJ1-1; D is uncertain. The CDR3 has 15 amino acids. Germline V gives CDR1 SGHRS, CDR2 YFSETQ. Deletions cut 3 bases from V and 0 bases from J, with 12 bases between. The CDR3 here is CASSSLQRMNTEAFF. In DNA, the CDR3 is TGCGCCAGCAGCTCCTTACAAAGAATGAACACTGAAGCTTTCTTT.

The V gene is TRBV5-6, the J gene TRBJ1-6; 8 positions match TRBD1. Trimming cost V 6 bases and J 2 bases; bases outside gene matches: 4. This CDR3 spans 15 amino acids. The germline V gene has CDR1 SGHDT and CDR2 YYEEEE. The CDR3 loop reads CASTRQGTYNSPLHF. The CDR3 region has the DNA TGTGCCAGCACCCGACAGGGGACCTATAATTCACCCCTCCACTTT.

V gene TRBV10-3 combines with J gene TRBJ2-1; TRBD2 matches at 8 bases. Germline CDR1 ENHRY, CDR2 SYGVKD. Trimming cost V 3 bases and J 4 bases; bases outside gene matches: 11. The CDR3 is 17 residues long. The CDR3 reads CAISERREVRRYNEQFF. Written as DNA, the CDR3 is TGTGCCATCAGTGAAAGGCGGGAGGTAAGAAGGTACAATGAGCAGTTCTTC.

The gene calls are TRBV29-1 and TRBJ1-3, with D hard to call. The CDR3 has 11 amino acids. Germline V CDR1 and CDR2: SQVTM, ANQGSEA. Trimming took 6 bases from V and 0 from J, leaving 3 bases between them. The DNA of the CDR3 is TGCAGCGTGAACTCTGGAAACACCATATATTTT. Its protein product is CSVNSGNTIYF.

The J gene is TRBJ2-1, the V gene TRBV7-9; a possible D gene is TRBD2 (6 bases). The V end lost 3 bases, the J end lost 1 base, and 19 bases lay between the germline ends. The CDR3 covers 18 residues. The germline CDR1 and CDR2 sequences are SEHNR and FQNEAQ (reference sequence). The CDR3 is CASSLNIAVVGSYNEQFF. CDR3 nucleotides: TGTGCCAGCAGCTTGAATATAGCGGTAGTAGGGTCCTACAATGAGCAGTTCTTC.

The rearrangement links TRBV7-9 to TRBJ2-1, with D maybe TRBD1 (6 bases). The CDR3 totals 14 residues. In germline, CDR1 is SEHNR, CDR2 FQNEAQ (reference sequence). V was trimmed by 5 bases and J by 5 bases, leaving 13 bases between them. In DNA, the CDR3 is TGTGCCAGCAGCCCCCCTGAGGGGGACAATGAGCAGTTCTTC. This codes for CASSPPEGDNEQFF.

The chain combines TRBV27 with TRBJ2-3; 12 bases agree with TRBD2. CDR1 and CDR2 (germline): MNHEY, SMNVEV (reference sequence). With V trimmed by 3 bases and J by 6 bases, 4 bases remained unmatched. This CDR3 has 15 amino acids. CDR3 sequence: CASSLLAGGVDTQYF. As DNA, the CDR3 is TGTGCCAGCAGTTTGCTAGCGGGAGGGGTGGATACGCAGTATTTT.

The chain combines TRBV19 with TRBJ1-1, with D uncertain. Per germline, CDR1 LNHDA and CDR2 SQIVND (reference sequence). This CDR3 comprises 14 residues. Trimming pared 6 bases from V and 1 base from J, leaving 12 bases between. This CDR3 reads CASSLGPGNTEAFF. DNA of the CDR3: TGTGCCAGTAGCCTAGGTCCGGGGAACACTGAAGCTTTCTTT.

This clone was found a few times. The genes are TRBV4-1 and TRBJ2-3; tentatively, D is TRBD2 (6 bases). Trimming took 3 bases from V and 2 from J, leaving 21 bases between them. CDR3 length equals 18 residues. Germline V gene sequence: CDR1 MGHRA, CDR2 YSYEKL. The CDR3 protein is CASSHDLRLVMTTDTQYF. The CDR3 nucleotides read TGCGCCAGCAGCCACGACCTGAGACTAGTCATGACCACAGATACGCAGTATTTT.

The chain recombines TRBV5-6 with TRBJ1-2; D is perhaps TRBD1 (5 bases). V lost 4 bases and J lost 4, with 17 bases in between. Germline V gene lookup returns CDR1 SGHDT and CDR2 YYEEEE. The CDR3 is made up of 15 amino acids. CDR3 loop: CASSRSGEGFYGYTF. The CDR3 nucleotides read TGTGCCAGCAGCCGAAGCGGAGAGGGGTTCTATGGCTACACCTTC.

The rearrangement joins TRBV7-8 to TRBJ2-1; a possible D gene is TRBD2 (5 bases). This CDR3 has 13 amino acids. CDR1 and CDR2 from the germline V gene are SGHVS and FQNEAQ. Trimming shortened V by 1 base and J by 10 bases, and 11 bases separated the two germline ends. CDR3 sequence (DNA): TGTGCCAGCAGCTTAGAGAGGGCCGGAGAGCAGTTCTTC. Translating it yields CASSLERAGEQFF.

The V and J genes are TRBV15 and TRBJ1-3, with unresolved D. The CDR3 has 15 residues. Germline V gives CDR1 LNHNV, CDR2 YYDKDF (reference sequence). V dropped 0 bases and J dropped 3 bases, with 9 bases sitting between them. The CDR3, as DNA: TGTGCCACCAGCAGAGATAAGGGAAGTGGAAACACCATATATTTT. Translated: CATSRDKGSGNTIYF.

This clone has a single count. The rearrangement joins TRBV9 to TRBJ1-5; 10 bases are shared with TRBD1. The germline gives CDR1 SGDLS, CDR2 YYNGEE. The trim removed 8 bases at V and 0 bases at J, leaving 2 bases unmatched. The CDR3 runs to 14 residues. The CDR3 loop is CASGTGDSNQPQHF. CDR3 DNA sequence: TGTGCCAGTGGGACAGGGGATAGCAATCAGCCCCAGCATTTT.

This chain uses TRBV23-1 with TRBJ2-7; D is unclear. TRBV23-1 carries the ORF label, with uncertain function. This CDR3 has 18 amino acids. V lost 1 base and J 3 bases, leaving 22 bases between the germline ends. CDR3 bases: TGCGCCAGCAGTCAATTTGATCGAGTAGCCTCCGCTCGCTACGAGCAGTACTTC. It is translated as CASSQFDRVASARYEQYF.

The sample holds a few counts of this clone. The V and J genes are TRBV4-2 and TRBJ1-2; 7 bases map to TRBD1. This CDR3 is 16 amino acids long. Trimming took 1 base from V and 1 from J; bases not matched to a gene: 6. Germline CDR1 LGHNA, CDR2 YNFKEQ. The DNA of the CDR3 is TGTGCCAGCAGCCAAGGAGGGGGCAGTCTTAACTATGGCTACACCTTC. It codes for CASSQGGGSLNYGYTF.

The CDR3 reads CASSGGQGLYGYTF. Written as DNA, the CDR3 is TGTGCCAGCAGCGGAGGGCAGGGCCTTTATGGCTACACCTTC. The chain uses TRBV9 and TRBJ1-2; weak D call: TRBD1 (5 bases). CDR1 is SGDLS and CDR2 is YYNGEE in the germline V gene. V gave up 3 bases and J gave up 5 bases, with 14 bases separating them. The CDR3 sequence is 14 residues long. Full variable domain (remainder filled in from reference TRBV9 and TRBJ1-2): DSGVTQTPKHLITATGQRVTLRCSPRSGDLSVYWYQQSLDQGLQFLIQYYNGEERAKGNILERFSAQQFPDLHSELNLSSLELGDSALYFCASSGGQGLYGYTFGSGTRLTVV.

The genes are TRBV6-4 and TRBJ2-3, with a possible D match to TRBD2 (5 bases). The germline V gene encodes CDR1 MRHNA and CDR2 SNTAGT. Trimming took 3 bases from V and 4 from J, leaving 11 bases between them. This CDR3 has 14 amino acids. The CDR3 coding sequence is TGTGCCAGCAGTGAAGTGGGAGAAGCAGATACGCAGTATTTT. Its translation is CASSEVGEADTQYF.